The 14 T cell receptor beta chains listed next were all sequenced from one sample in a study of OX40 agonist ivuxolimab in advanced cancers. The data were produced by immunoSEQ multiplex PCR, yet TCRdb's version contains in-frame clones alone and is incomplete. The sample consists of 30,000 to 45,000 clones, more than 75% of them appearing once. The source material was CD4+ or CD8+ T cells sorted from blood, sampled in a trial of the OX40 agonist ivuxolimab. These receptors all come from an adult with an advanced solid tumor such as melanoma, head and neck, liver or kidney cancer.

V usage is TRBV4-3 and J usage is TRBJ1-2, with D perhaps TRBD1 (6 bases). Germline loops: CDR1 LGHNA, CDR2 YSLEER. The CDR3 length is 15 residues. V shed 0 bases and J shed 4 bases, with 12 bases lying between them. The CDR3 DNA sequence: TGCGCCAGCAGCCAAGAGACAGGAGGGGGCTATGGCTACACCTTC. Amino acid sequence: CASSQETGGGYGYTF.

The chain combines TRBV5-1 with TRBJ2-3, with TRBD1 as a possible D gene (6 bases). Germline CDR1 reads SGHRS; CDR2 reads YFSETQ. CDR3 length: 13 residues. Deletions cut 7 bases from V and 5 bases from J, with 14 bases between. CDR3 protein: CASGAGERDTQYF. CDR3 in DNA: TGCGCCAGCGGCGCAGGGGAAAGAGATACGCAGTATTTT.

This sequence joins TRBV2 and TRBJ1-1, with TRBD1 as a possible D gene (5 bases). This CDR3 is 13 amino acids long. Trimming took off 4 bases at V and 3 bases at J, with 9 bases between the two ends. In germline, CDR1 is SNHLY, CDR2 FYNNEI. The CDR3 DNA sequence: TGTGCCAGCAGTGCACGGGGCGACACTGAAGCTTTCTTT. Protein sequence: CASSARGDTEAFF.

V gene TRBV7-8 combines with J gene TRBJ2-7; TRBD2 aligns across 9 bases. Germline V gives CDR1 SGHVS, CDR2 FQNEAQ. The CDR3 spans 17 residues. V shed 5 bases, J shed 0 bases, and the junction held 11 bases outside the gene matches. CDR3 sequence (DNA): TGTGCCAGCAGCCTCCCCCACACTAGCGGGTCCTCCTACGAGCAGTACTTC. It codes for CASSLPHTSGSSYEQYF.

This clone was observed a single time. The V gene is TRBV19, the J gene TRBJ1-5, with 10 bases identical to TRBD1. The CDR3 loop spans 15 amino acids. The germline CDR1 and CDR2 sequences are LNHDA and SQIVND (reference sequence). Trimming removed 1 base from V and 8 bases from J; junction bases left unmatched: 5. The CDR3: CASSIVDRGIEPQHF. The CDR3 DNA is TGTGCCAGTAGTATAGTGGACAGGGGGATTGAGCCCCAGCATTTT.

This sequence joins TRBV5-1 and TRBJ2-5, with 11 bases matching TRBD2. V lost 3 bases and J lost 2; bases outside the gene matches: 3. This CDR3 contains 15 residues. Per germline, CDR1 SGHRS and CDR2 YFSETQ. This CDR3 is CASSWGTSGQETQYF. The CDR3 DNA reads TGCGCCAGCAGCTGGGGGACTAGCGGACAAGAGACCCAGTACTTC.

V gene TRBV4-3 combines with J gene TRBJ2-1; D unresolved. Deletions cut 3 bases from V and 6 bases from J, with 15 bases between. The germline gives CDR1 LGHNA, CDR2 YSLEER. The CDR3 totals 15 residues. The CDR3 is CASSQDSKGGNEQFF. DNA of the CDR3: TGCGCCAGCAGCCAGGATTCGAAGGGCGGCAATGAGCAGTTCTTC.

V usage is TRBV29-1 and J usage is TRBJ1-1; D is ambiguous. The germline CDR1 and CDR2 sequences are SQVTM and ANQGSEA. V was pared by 0 bases and J by 6 bases, with 17 bases between. The CDR3 length is 15 residues. The CDR3 DNA reads as TGCAGCGTTGAAGACCCGGACCTTAACGGAGCTGAAGCTTTCTTT. This encodes CSVEDPDLNGAEAFF.

The chain joins TRBV6-5 to TRBJ1-1; the D is unclear. V lost 4 bases, J lost 0 bases, and 12 bases lay in between. This CDR3 spans 15 amino acids. Looked up from germline, CDR1 is MNHEY and CDR2 is SVGAGI. The DNA of the CDR3 is TGTGCCAGCAGTTCCCTGACATTCATGAACACTGAAGCTTTCTTT. Its protein is CASSSLTFMNTEAFF.

In nucleotides, the CDR3 is TGCGCCAGCAGCTTGGGGGGACTTCACAATGAGCAGTTCTTC. It encodes CASSLGGLHNEQFF. The chain combines TRBV5-1 with TRBJ2-1; maybe TRBD2 (6 bases). This CDR3 has 14 amino acids. Trimming removed 0 bases from V and 5 bases from J, with 9 bases in between. CDR1 and CDR2 from the germline V gene are SGHRS and YFSETQ.

The rearrangement joins TRBV30 to TRBJ2-2; 10 bases are shared with TRBD2. The ends lost 3 bases at V and 7 bases at J; junction bases unmatched: 11. Germline lookup yields CDR1 GTSNPN and CDR2 SVGIG (reference sequence). The CDR3 is made up of 16 amino acids. DNA for the CDR3: TGTGCCTGGAGCGGAGGCCTAGCGGGGGTGAGCGGGGAGCTGTTTTTT. This translates into CAWSGGLAGVSGELFF.

The V gene is TRBV9, the J gene TRBJ1-3; D call uncertain. Germline lookup yields CDR1 SGDLS and CDR2 YYNGEE. This CDR3 is 15 amino acids long. V lost 3 bases to trimming and J lost 4 bases, with 14 bases between them. CDR3 loop: CASSEDGSGGNTIYF. Here the CDR3 DNA reads TGTGCCAGCAGCGAGGACGGCTCGGGGGGAAACACCATATATTTT.

The chain links TRBV11-3 to TRBJ2-7; weak D call: TRBD1 (6 bases). Between the trimmed V and J ends, which lost 8 bases and 2 bases, there was a span of 13 bases. CDR1 and CDR2 from the germline V gene are SGHNT and YENEEA. The CDR3 consists of 13 residues. CDR3 DNA sequence: TGTGCCAGCTCCTTTGGACAGACCTACGAGCAGTACTTC. Translation: CASSFGQTYEQYF.

The chain carries TRBV7-8 and TRBJ1-1, with D possibly TRBD1 on 5 matching bases. CDR3 length equals 15 residues. Per germline, CDR1 SGHVS and CDR2 FQNEAQ. Trimming cost V 4 bases and J 0 bases, with 12 bases left between them. CDR3 nucleotides: TGTGCCAGCAGCTATATCGACAGAATGAACACTGAAGCTTTCTTT. It is translated as CASSYIDRMNTEAFF.